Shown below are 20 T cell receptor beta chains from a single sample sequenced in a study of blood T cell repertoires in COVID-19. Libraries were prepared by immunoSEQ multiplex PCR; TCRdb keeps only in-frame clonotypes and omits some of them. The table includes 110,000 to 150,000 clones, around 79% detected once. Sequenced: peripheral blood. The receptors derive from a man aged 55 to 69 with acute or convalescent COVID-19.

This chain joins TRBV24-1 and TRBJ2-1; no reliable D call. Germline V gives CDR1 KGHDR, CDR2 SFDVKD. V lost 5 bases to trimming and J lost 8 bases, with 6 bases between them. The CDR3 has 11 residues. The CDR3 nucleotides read TGTGCCACCAGTGCGGTCGATGAGCAGTTCTTC. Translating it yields CATSAVDEQFF.

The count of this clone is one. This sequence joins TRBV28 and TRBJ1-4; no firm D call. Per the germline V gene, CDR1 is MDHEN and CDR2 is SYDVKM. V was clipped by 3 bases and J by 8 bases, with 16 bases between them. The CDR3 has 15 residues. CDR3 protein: CASSFSPLGAEKLFF. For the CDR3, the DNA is TGTGCCAGCAGTTTTAGTCCGCTAGGAGCGGAAAAACTGTTTTTT.

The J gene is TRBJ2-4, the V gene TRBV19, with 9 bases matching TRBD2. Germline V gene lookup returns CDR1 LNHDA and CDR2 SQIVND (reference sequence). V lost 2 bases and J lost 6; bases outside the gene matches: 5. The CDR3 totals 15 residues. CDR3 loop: CASSISGGLLNIQYF. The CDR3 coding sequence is TGTGCCAGTAGTATAAGCGGGGGGTTGTTAAACATTCAGTACTTC.

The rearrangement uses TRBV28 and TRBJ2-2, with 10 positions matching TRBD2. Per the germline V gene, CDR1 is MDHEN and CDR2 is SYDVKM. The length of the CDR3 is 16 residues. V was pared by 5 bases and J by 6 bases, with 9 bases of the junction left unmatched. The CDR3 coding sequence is TGTGCCAGCAGTCCCCCTAGCGGGAGAAACGCCGGGGAGCTGTTTTTT. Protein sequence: CASSPPSGRNAGELFF. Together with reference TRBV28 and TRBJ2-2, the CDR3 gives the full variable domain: DVKVTQSSRYLVKRTGEKVFLECVQDMDHENMFWYRQDPGLGLRLIYFSYDVKMKEKGDIPEGYSVSREKKERFSLILESASTNQTSMYLCASSPPSGRNAGELFFGEGSRLTVL.

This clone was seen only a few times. The CDR3 DNA follows: TGTGCCACCTACCCGACAGTGGGAACAGATACGCAGTATTTT. This codes for CATYPTVGTDTQYF. V usage is TRBV27 and J usage is TRBJ2-3; D might be TRBD1 (5 bases). Deletions cut 10 bases from V and 3 bases from J, with 17 bases between. From germline, CDR1 is MNHEY and CDR2 SMNVEV (reference sequence). This CDR3 spans 14 amino acids.

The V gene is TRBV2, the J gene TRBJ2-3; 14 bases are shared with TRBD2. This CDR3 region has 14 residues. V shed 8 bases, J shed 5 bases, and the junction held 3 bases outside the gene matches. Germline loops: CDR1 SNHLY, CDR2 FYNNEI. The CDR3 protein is CASGLAGGGDTQYF. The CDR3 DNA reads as TGTGCCAGCGGACTAGCGGGGGGCGGAGATACGCAGTATTTT.

CDR3 region: CASSPGGYEQYF. Written as DNA, the CDR3 is TGTGCCAGCAGCCCAGGGGGCTACGAGCAGTACTTC. The rearrangement uses TRBV11-2 and TRBJ2-7, with 7 bases identical to TRBD1. Germline V CDR1 and CDR2: SGHAT, FQNNGV. This CDR3 has 12 residues. V shed 5 bases and J 3 bases; nucleotides not matched to a gene: 1.

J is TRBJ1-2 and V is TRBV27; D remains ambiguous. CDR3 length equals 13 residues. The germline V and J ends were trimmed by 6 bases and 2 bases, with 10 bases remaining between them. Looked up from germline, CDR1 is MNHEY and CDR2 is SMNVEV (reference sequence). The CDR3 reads CASRSPGNYGYTF. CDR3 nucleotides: TGTGCCAGCAGATCCCCCGGGAACTATGGCTACACCTTC.

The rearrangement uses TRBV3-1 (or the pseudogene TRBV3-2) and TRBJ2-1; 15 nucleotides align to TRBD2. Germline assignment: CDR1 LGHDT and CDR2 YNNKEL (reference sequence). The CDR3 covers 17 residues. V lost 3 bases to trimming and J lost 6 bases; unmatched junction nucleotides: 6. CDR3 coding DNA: TGTGCCAGCAGCCAGGAACGGACTAGCGGGAGGGTCAATGAGCAGTTCTTC. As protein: CASSQERTSGRVNEQFF.

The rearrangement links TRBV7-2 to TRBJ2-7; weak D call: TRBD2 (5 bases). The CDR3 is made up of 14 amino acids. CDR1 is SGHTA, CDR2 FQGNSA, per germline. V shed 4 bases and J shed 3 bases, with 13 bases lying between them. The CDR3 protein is CASSSRSGNYEQYF. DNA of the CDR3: TGTGCCAGCAGCTCCCGATCGGGGAACTACGAGCAGTACTTC.

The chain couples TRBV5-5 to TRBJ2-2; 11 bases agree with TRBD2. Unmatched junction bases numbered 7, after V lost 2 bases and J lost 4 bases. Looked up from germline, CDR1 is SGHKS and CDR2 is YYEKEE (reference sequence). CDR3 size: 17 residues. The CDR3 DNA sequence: TGTGCCAGCAGCTTCGGCCTAGCGGGAGGTGGCACCGGGGAGCTGTTTTTT. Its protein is CASSFGLAGGGTGELFF. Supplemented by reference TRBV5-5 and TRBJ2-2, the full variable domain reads DAGVTQSPTHLIKTRGQQVTLRCSPISGHKSVSWYQQVLGQGPQFIFQYYEKEERGRGNFPDRFSARQFPNYSSELNVNALLLGDSALYLCASSFGLAGGGTGELFFGEGSRLTVL.

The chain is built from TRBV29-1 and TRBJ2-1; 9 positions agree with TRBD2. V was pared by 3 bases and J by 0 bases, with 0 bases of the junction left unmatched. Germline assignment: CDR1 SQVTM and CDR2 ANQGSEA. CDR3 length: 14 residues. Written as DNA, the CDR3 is TGCAGCGTTGATAGCGGGAGCTCCTACAATGAGCAGTTCTTC. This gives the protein CSVDSGSSYNEQFF.

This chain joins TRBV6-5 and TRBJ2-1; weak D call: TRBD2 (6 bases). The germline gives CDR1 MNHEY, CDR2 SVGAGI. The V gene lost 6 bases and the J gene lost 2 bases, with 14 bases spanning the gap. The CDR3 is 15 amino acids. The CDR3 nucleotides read TGTGCCAGCAGCCTTAGCGGAGGCCCCTACAATGAGCAGTTCTTC. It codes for CASSLSGGPYNEQFF.

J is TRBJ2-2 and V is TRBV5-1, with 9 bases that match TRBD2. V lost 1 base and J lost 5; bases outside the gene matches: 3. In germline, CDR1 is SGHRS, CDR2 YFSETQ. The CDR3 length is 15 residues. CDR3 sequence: CASSLLSGSTGELFF. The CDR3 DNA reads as TGCGCCAGCAGCTTGCTTAGCGGGAGTACCGGGGAGCTGTTTTTT.

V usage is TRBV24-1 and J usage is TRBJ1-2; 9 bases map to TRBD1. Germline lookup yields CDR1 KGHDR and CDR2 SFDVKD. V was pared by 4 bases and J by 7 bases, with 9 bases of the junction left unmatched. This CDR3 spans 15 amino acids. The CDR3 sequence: CATSEAPGQGGGYTF. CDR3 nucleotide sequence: TGTGCCACCAGTGAAGCCCCGGGACAGGGAGGTGGCTACACCTTC.

CDR3 in DNA: TGTGCCAGTAGTATTGGGCAGGGGCTAGGTGAGCAGTTCTTC. Protein: CASSIGQGLGEQFF. The chain recombines TRBV19 with TRBJ2-1; D may be TRBD1 (6 bases). This CDR3 has 14 residues. Germline lookup yields CDR1 LNHDA and CDR2 SQIVND (reference sequence). V lost 3 bases and J lost 9, with 15 bases in between.

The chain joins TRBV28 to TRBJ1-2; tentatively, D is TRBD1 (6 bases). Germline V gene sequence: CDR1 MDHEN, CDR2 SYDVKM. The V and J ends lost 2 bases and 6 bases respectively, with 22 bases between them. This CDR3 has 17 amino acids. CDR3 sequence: CASSLHPQGLFRDGYTF. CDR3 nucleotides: TGTGCCAGCAGTTTACATCCCCAGGGGCTGTTTAGGGATGGCTACACCTTC.

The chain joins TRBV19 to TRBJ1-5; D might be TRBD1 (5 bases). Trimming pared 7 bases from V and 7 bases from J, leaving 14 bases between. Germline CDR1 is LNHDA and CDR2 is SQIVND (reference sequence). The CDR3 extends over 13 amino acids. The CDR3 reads CASKGRQGQPQHF. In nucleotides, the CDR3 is TGTGCCAGTAAGGGAAGGCAGGGACAGCCCCAGCATTTT. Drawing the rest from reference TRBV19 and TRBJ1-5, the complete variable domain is DGGITQSPKYLFRKEGQNVTLSCEQNLNHDAMYWYRQDPGQGLRLIYYSQIVNDFQKGDIAEGYSVSREKKESFPLTVTSAQKNPTAFYLCASKGRQGQPQHFGDGTRLSIL.

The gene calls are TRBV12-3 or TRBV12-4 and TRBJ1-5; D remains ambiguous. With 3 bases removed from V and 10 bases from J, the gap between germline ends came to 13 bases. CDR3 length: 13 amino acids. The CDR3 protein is CASSFVKTDPQHF. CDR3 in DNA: TGTGCCAGCAGTTTCGTGAAGACTGATCCCCAGCATTTT.

This CDR3 is CASSLRTSGEYSYEQYF. The CDR3 DNA sequence: TGTGCCAGCAGCTTGCGGACTAGCGGAGAATATTCCTACGAGCAGTACTTC. This rearrangement joins TRBV5-5 to TRBJ2-7, with TRBD2 identical over 10 bases. Germline V CDR1 and CDR2: SGHKS, YYEKEE (reference sequence). Trimming took 1 base from V and 1 from J; bases not matched to a gene: 8. This CDR3 comprises 17 residues.